This TCR beta chain was found in a study of blood T cell repertoires in COVID-19. Some clones are missing from TCRdb's copy, which holds only in-frame ones; the method was immunoSEQ multiplex PCR. The table shows 25,000 to 35,000 clones, with 60% to 80% occurring only once. CDR1 and CDR2 from the germline V gene are SGDLS and YYNGEE. V lost 0 bases and J lost 5, with 12 bases in between. The CDR3 runs to 14 residues. Sequencing was done on a sample of peripheral blood. The sequence was collected from a woman between 65 and 79 years old with acute or convalescent COVID-19. V gene TRBV9 combines with J gene TRBJ2-7; possible D gene TRBD2, 6 bases. CDR3 bases: TGTGCCAGCAGCGTAGAAGGAGGGTTCGACGAGCAGTACTTC. This encodes CASSVEGGFDEQYF.